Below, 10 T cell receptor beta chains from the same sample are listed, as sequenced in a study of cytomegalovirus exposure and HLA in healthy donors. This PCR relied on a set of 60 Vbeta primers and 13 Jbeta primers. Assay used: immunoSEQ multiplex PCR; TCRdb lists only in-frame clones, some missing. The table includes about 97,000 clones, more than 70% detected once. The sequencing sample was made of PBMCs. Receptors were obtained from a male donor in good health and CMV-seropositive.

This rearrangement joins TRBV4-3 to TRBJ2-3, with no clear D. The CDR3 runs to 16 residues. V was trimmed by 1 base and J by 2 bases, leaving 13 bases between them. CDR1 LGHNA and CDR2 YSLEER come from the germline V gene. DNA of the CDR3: TGCGCCAGCAGCCAAGCTACCAGGCGAACCACAGATACGCAGTATTTT. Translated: CASSQATRRTTDTQYF.

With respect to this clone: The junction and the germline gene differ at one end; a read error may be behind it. The CDR3 loop is CSAGEPGANGLTF. Here the CDR3 DNA reads TGCAGCGCAGGGGAACCTGGGGCCAACGGCCTGACTTTC. The chain recombines TRBV29-1 with TRBJ2-6, with D tentatively TRBD1 (6 bases). This CDR3 contains 13 residues. CDR1 and CDR2 from the germline V gene are SQVTM and ANQGSEA.

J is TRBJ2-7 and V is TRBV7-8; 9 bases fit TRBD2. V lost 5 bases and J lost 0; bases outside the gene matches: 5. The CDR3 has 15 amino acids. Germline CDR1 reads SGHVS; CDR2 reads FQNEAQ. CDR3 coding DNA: TGTGCCAGCAGCAAGCGGGAGGAGATCTCCTACGAGCAGTACTTC. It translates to CASSKREEISYEQYF. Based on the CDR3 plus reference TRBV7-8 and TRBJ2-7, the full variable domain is GAGVSQSPRYKVAKRGQDVALRCDPISGHVSLFWYQQALGQGPEFLTYFQNEAQLDKSGLPSDRFFAERPEGSVSTLKIQRTQQEDSAVYLCASSKREEISYEQYFGPGTRLTVT.

The CDR3 nucleotides are TGTGCCAGTAGTATATCTCAGGGGAGAAGCACTGAAGCTTTCTTT. This codes for CASSISQGRSTEAFF. This chain links TRBV19 with TRBJ1-1; TRBD1 is a possible D gene (6 bases). This CDR3 region has 15 residues. Germline V CDR1 and CDR2: LNHDA, SQIVND (reference sequence). Trimming took 2 bases from V and 4 from J, leaving 14 bases between them.

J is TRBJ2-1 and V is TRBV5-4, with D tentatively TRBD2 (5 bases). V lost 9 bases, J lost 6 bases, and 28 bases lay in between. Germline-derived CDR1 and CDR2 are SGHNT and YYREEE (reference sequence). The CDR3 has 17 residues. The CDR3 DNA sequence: TGTGCCACCCTCCGTGAGAGGGCATTCCCGCCGATCAATGAGCAGTTCTTC. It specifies CATLRERAFPPINEQFF.

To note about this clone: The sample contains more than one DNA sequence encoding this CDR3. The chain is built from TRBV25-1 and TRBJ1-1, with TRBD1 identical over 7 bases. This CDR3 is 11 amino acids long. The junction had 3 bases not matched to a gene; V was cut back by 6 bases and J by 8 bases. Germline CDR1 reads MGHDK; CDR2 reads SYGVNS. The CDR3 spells CASSRDREAFF. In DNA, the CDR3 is TGTGCCAGCAGCAGGGACAGAGAAGCTTTCTTT.

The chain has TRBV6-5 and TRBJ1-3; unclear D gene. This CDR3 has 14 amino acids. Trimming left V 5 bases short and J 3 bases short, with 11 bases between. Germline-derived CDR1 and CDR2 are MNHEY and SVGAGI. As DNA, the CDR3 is TGTGCCAGCAGTACAGCATGGCGTGGAAACACCATATATTTT. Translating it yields CASSTAWRGNTIYF.

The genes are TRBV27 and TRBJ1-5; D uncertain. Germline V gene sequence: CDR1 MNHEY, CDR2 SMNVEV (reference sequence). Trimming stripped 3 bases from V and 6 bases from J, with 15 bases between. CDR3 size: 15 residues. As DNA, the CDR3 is TGTGCCAGCAGTTTCTCTCGAGGGCTTGGTCAGCCCCAGCATTTT. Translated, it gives CASSFSRGLGQPQHF.

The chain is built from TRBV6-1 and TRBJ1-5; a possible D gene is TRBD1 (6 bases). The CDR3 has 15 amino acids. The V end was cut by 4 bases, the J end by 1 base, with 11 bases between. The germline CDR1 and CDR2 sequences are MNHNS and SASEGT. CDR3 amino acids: CASSVYRASNQPQHF. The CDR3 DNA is TGTGCCAGCAGTGTCTACAGGGCGAGCAATCAGCCCCAGCATTTT.

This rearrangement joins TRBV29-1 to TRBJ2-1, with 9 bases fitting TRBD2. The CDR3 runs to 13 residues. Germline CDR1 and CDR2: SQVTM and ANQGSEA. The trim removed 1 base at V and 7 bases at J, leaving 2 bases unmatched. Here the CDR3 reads CSVEVLAGNEQFF. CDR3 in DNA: TGCAGCGTTGAAGTCCTAGCGGGGAATGAGCAGTTCTTC.